Listed below are T cell receptor beta chains from one sample, sequenced in a study of T cell changes during pregnancy in multiple sclerosis. Assay used: immunoSEQ multiplex PCR; TCRdb lists only in-frame clones, some missing. The sample has nearly 45,000 clones, around 96% seen once; the top ten hold roughly 0.9%. Sequenced material: peripheral blood, taken in the second trimester of pregnancy. Receptors were obtained from a female donor with multiple sclerosis, enrolled in a pregnancy study. CDR3s leave out the opening cysteine and the closing phenylalanine or tryptophan.

j_call,v_call,cdr3_aa
TRBJ2-7,TRBV2,ASSAGTPTYEQY
TRBJ2-1,TRBV6-1,ASSETGGFYNEQF
TRBJ2-1,TRBV7-3,ASSLLPGTSGAYYNEQF
TRBJ2-7,TRBV19,ASSIVGGDASEQY
TRBJ2-3,TRBV15,ATSTLLTGKDPYTQY
TRBJ2-2,TRBV30,AWSLTRYTGELF
TRBJ2-7,TRBV5-1,ASSWLPGQSSYEQY
TRBJ1-4,TRBV7-9,AGASGTGLKKLF
TRBJ2-1,TRBV7-3,ASSYRAGQGFNEQF
TRBJ1-5,TRBV28,ASSLGGDNQPQH
TRBJ1-1,TRBV18,ASSPTLRAEAF
TRBJ2-7,TRBV9,ASSVGLNYEQY
TRBJ1-4,TRBV7-2,ASSLARDRREKLF
TRBJ2-1,TRBV27,ASRGSFLSRTSYNEQF
TRBJ2-5,TRBV7-7,ASSLGPGTGETQY
TRBJ1-4,TRBV27,ASSLLQGGEKLF
TRBJ2-1,TRBV11-2,ASSLTRTGPYNEQF
TRBJ2-7,TRBV28,ASRSTGQGSYEQY
TRBJ1-5,TRBV28,ASSGQGRQPQH
TRBJ1-6,TRBV10-3,AISGGGPPSPLH
TRBJ2-7,TRBV6-6,ASSYSQGSYEQY
TRBJ1-3,TRBV5-1,ASSLRESSGNTIY
TRBJ2-1,TRBV21-1,ASSERGSHFQTYNEQF
TRBJ1-1,TRBV7-9,ASSGQGGTEAF
TRBJ1-1,TRBV19,ASSVRDRGLNTEAF
TRBJ1-5,TRBV19,ASSTQDGTQPQH
TRBJ1-2,TRBV6-1,ASSSGTESYGYT
TRBJ2-7,TRBV27,ASSYQRPMTYEQY